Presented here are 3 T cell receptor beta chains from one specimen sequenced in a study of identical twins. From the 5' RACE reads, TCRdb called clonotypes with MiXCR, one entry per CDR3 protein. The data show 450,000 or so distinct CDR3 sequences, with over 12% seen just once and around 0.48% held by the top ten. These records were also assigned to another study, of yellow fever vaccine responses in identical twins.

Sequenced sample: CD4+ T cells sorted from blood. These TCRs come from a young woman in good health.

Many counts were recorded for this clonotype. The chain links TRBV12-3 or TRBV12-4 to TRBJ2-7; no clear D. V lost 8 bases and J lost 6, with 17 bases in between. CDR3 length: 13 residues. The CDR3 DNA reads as TGTGCCAGCCTCCAGATCCATGGTAGCGAGCAGTACTTC. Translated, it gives CASLQIHGSEQYF.

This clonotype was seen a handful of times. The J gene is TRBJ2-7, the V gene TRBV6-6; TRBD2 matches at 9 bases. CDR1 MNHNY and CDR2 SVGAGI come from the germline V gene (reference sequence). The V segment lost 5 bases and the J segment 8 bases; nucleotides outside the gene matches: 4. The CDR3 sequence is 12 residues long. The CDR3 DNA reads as TGTGCCAGCAGTCCGACTAGCGGCAAGCAGTACTTC. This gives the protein CASSPTSGKQYF.

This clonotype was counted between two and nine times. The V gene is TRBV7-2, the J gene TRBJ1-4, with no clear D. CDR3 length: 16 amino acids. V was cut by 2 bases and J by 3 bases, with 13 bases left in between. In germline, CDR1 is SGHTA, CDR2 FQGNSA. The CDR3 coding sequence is TGTGCCAGCAGCTTAAGAGCCAGAATCCCTAATGAAAAACTGTTTTTT. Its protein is CASSLRARIPNEKLFF.